The 25 T cell receptor beta chains reported below all come from one sample, sequenced in a study of T-cell memory formation after mild COVID-19. TCRdb independently ran MiXCR on the 5' RACE reads; one entry per CDR3 protein. This table has roughly 160,000 distinct CDR3 sequences, roughly 12% appearing once. Sequencing was done on a sample of PBMCs or a T cell subset sorted from them (not recorded which). The origin of the receptors is a man between 18 and 29 years old who had mild COVID-19 (a few samples of this study predate the infection). Cell type and time point are not known.

This clonotype was recorded a few times. The chain has TRBV7-2 and TRBJ2-5; D perhaps matches TRBD2 (6 bases). The V end lost 1 base, the J end lost 2 bases, and 8 bases lay between the germline ends. This CDR3 is built from 14 residues. Germline V gene lookup returns CDR1 SGHTA and CDR2 FQGNSA. CDR3 amino acids: CASSLVRGQETQYF. As DNA, the CDR3 is TGTGCCAGCAGCTTAGTTCGGGGGCAAGAGACCCAGTACTTC.

There are many counts of this clonotype. The V and J genes are TRBV27 and TRBJ1-5; no firm D call. This CDR3 has 13 residues. Per germline, CDR1 MNHEY and CDR2 SMNVEV (reference sequence). V was pared by 5 bases and J by 0 bases, with 5 bases between. The CDR3 nucleotides are TGTGCCAGCAGTCAAGATAGCAATCAGCCCCAGCATTTT. Protein sequence: CASSQDSNQPQHF.

This clonotype was picked up a small number of times. The rearrangement links TRBV6-5 to TRBJ2-7; TRBD1 agrees at 7 bases. With 6 bases clipped from V and 1 base from J, the junction kept 9 bases outside the gene matches. Germline V CDR1 and CDR2: MNHEY, SVGAGI. The CDR3 covers 15 residues. CDR3 sequence reads: CASRPNRGLSYEQYV. DNA of the CDR3: TGTGCCAGCAGGCCTAACAGGGGCTTATCCTACGAGCAGTACGTC.

This clonotype was counted many times. V is TRBV6-2 or TRBV6-3 and J is TRBJ2-1, with TRBD1 matching 8 bases. Looked up from germline, CDR1 is MNHEY and CDR2 is SVGEGT. The CDR3 consists of 16 residues. V lost 6 bases to trimming and J lost 1 base; unmatched junction nucleotides: 8. The CDR3 sequence is CASRTYRGESYNEQFF. The CDR3 DNA is TGTGCCAGCAGAACCTACAGGGGGGAATCCTACAATGAGCAGTTCTTC.

This chain joins TRBV11-3 and TRBJ1-5; TRBD1 matches at 7 bases. J gave up 4 bases and V 5 bases, and 8 bases lay outside the gene matches. The V gene's germline CDR1 is SGHNT and CDR2 YENEEA. The CDR3 totals 15 residues. In DNA form, the CDR3 reads TGTGCCAGCAGCCAGGGCCAGGGGGTAAATCAGCCCCAGCATTTT. Translating it yields CASSQGQGVNQPQHF.

There are a few counts of this clonotype. The chain uses TRBV19 and TRBJ1-5; D gene ambiguous. There are 14 residues in the CDR3. Germline CDR1 is LNHDA and CDR2 is SQIVND (reference sequence). The V gene lost 10 bases and the J gene lost 0 bases, with 13 bases spanning the gap. Here the CDR3 DNA reads TGTGCCACAACTCCCATGGTTAGCAATCAGCCCCAGCATTTT. This translates into CATTPMVSNQPQHF.

The chain joins TRBV19 to TRBJ2-3; possibly TRBD1 or TRBD2 for D (6 bases each). V gave up 4 bases and J gave up 4 bases, with 18 bases separating them. Germline values: CDR1 LNHDA, CDR2 SQIVND (reference sequence). This CDR3 is 16 amino acids long. CDR3 coding DNA: TGTGCCAGTAGTAGGCCCCTAGTGGGGGGCGCAGATACGCAGTATTTT. Protein: CASSRPLVGGADTQYF.

This clonotype has only a few counts. The chain is built from TRBV20-1 and TRBJ2-1; TRBD1 or TRBD2 may be the D gene (5 bases each). Trimming removed 5 bases at V and 0 bases at J, with 20 bases between. The CDR3 is 17 residues long. CDR1 DFQATT and CDR2 SNEGSKA come from the germline V gene (reference sequence). The CDR3 loop reads CSAPPRGYLSSYNEQFF. The CDR3, as DNA: TGCAGTGCTCCTCCCCGGGGCTATTTGAGCTCCTACAATGAGCAGTTCTTC.

The DNA of the CDR3 is TGTGCCAGCAGCTTCCTCACGGGTGCACCGGGGGAGCAGTACGTC. It specifies CASSFLTGAPGEQYV. The J gene is TRBJ2-7, the V gene TRBV7-8; TRBD2 might be the D (5 bases). Looked up from germline, CDR1 is SGHVS and CDR2 is FQNEAQ. The CDR3 has 15 amino acids. V was cut by 3 bases and J by 7 bases, with 19 bases left in between.

This clonotype came up a few times. CDR3 sequence reads: CASTPLKGTEAFF. CDR3 sequence (DNA): TGTGCCAGCACTCCCCTGAAGGGCACTGAAGCTTTCTTT. This chain connects TRBV7-2 to TRBJ1-1; the D is unclear. Germline CDR1 is SGHTA and CDR2 is FQGNSA. The germline V and J ends were trimmed by 7 bases and 4 bases, with 13 bases remaining between them. This CDR3 has 13 amino acids. Filled out from reference TRBV7-2 and TRBJ1-1, the complete variable domain reads GAGVSQSPSNKVTEKGKDVELRCDPISGHTALYWYRQSLGQGLEFLIYFQGNSAPDKSGLPSDRFSAERTGGSVSTLTIQRTQQEDSAVYLCASTPLKGTEAFFGQGTRLTVV.

V is TRBV6-2 or TRBV6-3 and J is TRBJ1-1; the D is unclear. Trimming left V 6 bases short and J 4 bases short, with 6 bases between. The CDR3 is 11 residues long. CDR1 is MNHEY, CDR2 SVGEGT, per germline. DNA of the CDR3: TGTGCCAGCAGGCTAACCACTGAAGCTTTCTTT. It is translated as CASRLTTEAFF.

The chain links TRBV7-8 to TRBJ2-5, with TRBD1 as a possible D gene (6 bases). V was shortened by 7 bases and J by 1 base, with 16 bases between the two germline ends. This CDR3 region has 15 residues. Germline V gene lookup returns CDR1 SGHVS and CDR2 FQNEAQ. In nucleotides, the CDR3 is TGTGCCAGCAAAATTAGGGGGATGGGCCAAGAGACCCAGTACTTC. Protein product: CASKIRGMGQETQYF.

This clonotype was seen only a few times. A read error may account for a junction end that differs from germline. The chain has TRBV28 and TRBJ1-2; 9 bases match TRBD1. CDR3 length equals 15 residues. The germline V gene encodes CDR1 MDHEN and CDR2 SYDVKM. This CDR3 reads CASRLFRDRDYGYTF. The CDR3 coding sequence is TGTGCCAGCAGATTATTCCGGGACAGGGACTATGGCTACACCTTC.

This rearrangement joins TRBV9 to TRBJ2-1; D gene ambiguous. CDR3 length equals 16 residues. V shed 0 bases and J shed 6 bases, with 16 bases lying between them. CDR1 SGDLS and CDR2 YYNGEE come from the germline V gene. CDR3: CASSVEPWLSGNEQFF. The CDR3 nucleotides read TGTGCCAGCAGCGTAGAGCCGTGGCTGAGTGGCAATGAGCAGTTCTTC.

The rearrangement uses TRBV10-3 and TRBJ2-2; TRBD1 agrees at 7 bases. V was pared by 5 bases and J by 5 bases, with 8 bases of the junction left unmatched. CDR1 is ENHRY and CDR2 is SYGVKD in the germline V gene. This CDR3 spans 15 amino acids. CDR3 loop: CAISYRGNRTGELFF. The DNA for the CDR3 is TGTGCCATCAGTTACAGGGGAAACCGGACCGGGGAGCTGTTTTTT.

This clonotype turned up a few times. The J gene is TRBJ2-6, the V gene TRBV6-2 or TRBV6-3, with D unclear. Germline values: CDR1 MNHEY, CDR2 SVGEGT. CDR3 length equals 15 residues. V lost 5 bases and J lost 0, with 8 bases in between. CDR3 in DNA: TGTGCCAGCAGTCCAGCCCGCTCTGGGGCCAACGTCCTGACTTTC. Translation gives CASSPARSGANVLTF.

This clonotype was detected a few times. The V call is TRBV25-1, the J call TRBJ1-1; D uncertain. CDR1 is MGHDK, CDR2 SYGVNS, per germline. V was pared by 7 bases and J by 0 bases, with 12 bases between. The CDR3 totals 14 residues. The CDR3 nucleotides are TGTGCCAGCATAAGGTCTGAGGTGAACACTGAAGCTTTCTTT. It specifies CASIRSEVNTEAFF.

This clonotype has more than one count but fewer than ten. In nucleotides, the CDR3 is TGTGCCAGCAGTCGGACCCGGCCGCTATATAGCAATCAGCCCCAGCATTTT. Translation gives CASSRTRPLYSNQPQHF. V usage is TRBV6-2 or TRBV6-3 and J usage is TRBJ1-5; D remains ambiguous. The CDR3 totals 17 residues. With 5 bases removed from V and 0 bases from J, the gap between germline ends came to 17 bases. The germline gives CDR1 MNHEY, CDR2 SVGEGT.

The chain has TRBV6-5 and TRBJ2-1, with a weak D call TRBD1 (6 bases). In germline, CDR1 is MNHEY, CDR2 SVGAGI. V was cut by 8 bases and J by 4 bases, with 9 bases left in between. The CDR3 is made up of 12 amino acids. The CDR3 DNA is TGTGCCAGCCGGGACACGTACAATGAGCAGTTCTTC. Its protein is CASRDTYNEQFF.

This clonotype was counted only a few times. The chain is built from TRBV5-1 and TRBJ1-1; D unresolved. Trimming stripped 5 bases from V and 1 base from J, with 12 bases between. CDR3 length equals 14 residues. CDR1 and CDR2 (germline): SGHRS, YFSETQ. CDR3 in amino acids: CASRMEVTNTEAFF. CDR3 nucleotides: TGCGCCAGCAGAATGGAGGTTACGAACACTGAAGCTTTCTTT.

The V gene is TRBV5-4, the J gene TRBJ1-1; 7 bases map to TRBD1. CDR1 and CDR2 (germline): SGHNT, YYREEE (reference sequence). The CDR3 covers 12 residues. The ends lost 4 bases at V and 7 bases at J; junction bases unmatched: 4. The CDR3 bases are TGTGCCAGCAGCGTCCGGGACAGTGAAGCTTTCTTT. Encoded protein: CASSVRDSEAFF.

This clonotype has a count of ten or more. CDR3 amino acids: CASSLQQGPYEKLFF. In DNA, the CDR3 is TGTGCCAGCAGTTTACAACAGGGTCCCTATGAAAAACTGTTTTTT. This rearrangement joins TRBV27 to TRBJ1-4, with D maybe TRBD1 (6 bases). Germline V gives CDR1 MNHEY, CDR2 SMNVEV (reference sequence). V lost 2 bases and J 6 bases, leaving 13 bases between the germline ends. The CDR3 is made up of 15 amino acids.

The chain combines TRBV7-2 with TRBJ2-1, with D uncertain. The CDR3 runs to 15 residues. Germline-derived CDR1 and CDR2 are SGHTA and FQGNSA. Trimming took 5 bases from V and 0 from J, leaving 11 bases between them. The CDR3 DNA is TGTGCCAGCAGCCCTCGGACCAGCTCCTACAATGAGCAGTTCTTC. Protein sequence: CASSPRTSSYNEQFF.

This clonotype was recorded a few times. CDR3 sequence (DNA): TGTGCCAGCAGCTTAAGTCCGGGGGTTACCGGGGAGCTGTTTTTT. The encoded protein is CASSLSPGVTGELFF. V gene TRBV11-3 combines with J gene TRBJ2-2; a weak D match, TRBD2 (6 bases). The germline V gene has CDR1 SGHNT and CDR2 YENEEA. V lost 2 bases and J lost 5, with 12 bases in between. The CDR3 totals 15 residues.

This clonotype appeared a few times. The J gene is TRBJ2-5, the V gene TRBV12-3 or TRBV12-4; TRBD2 matches at 12 bases. The CDR3 loop spans 15 amino acids. Trimming cost V 7 bases and J 4 bases; bases outside gene matches: 7. Written as DNA, the CDR3 is TGTGCCAGCAAAACGACTAGCGGGGGAAGAGAGACCCAGTACTTC. This translates into CASKTTSGGRETQYF.